This TCR beta chain was sequenced for a study of T cells in Graves' hyperthyroidism and ophthalmopathy. Amplification targeted TCR beta CDR3 regions from RNA transcripts. The HTBI primer set drove a first-round RT-PCR of the TCR CDR3. TCRdb recomputed calls from the multiplex PCR reads with MiXCR, one row per CDR3 protein. The table shows some 510,000 distinct CDR3 sequences, with 20% to 25% occurring only once. This clonotype was seen ten or more times. Between the trimmed V and J ends, which lost 6 bases and 3 bases, there was a span of 12 bases. The CDR3 loop spans 13 amino acids. Germline V gives CDR1 SGHAT, CDR2 FQNNGV.

This TCR derives from a man in his late teens or twenties with Graves' hyperthyroidism. Source material: blood. This rearrangement joins TRBV11-2 to TRBJ2-7; D call uncertain. Here the CDR3 reads CASRRQVDYEQYF. In DNA form, the CDR3 reads TGTGCCAGCAGACGGCAGGTGGACTACGAGCAGTACTTC.